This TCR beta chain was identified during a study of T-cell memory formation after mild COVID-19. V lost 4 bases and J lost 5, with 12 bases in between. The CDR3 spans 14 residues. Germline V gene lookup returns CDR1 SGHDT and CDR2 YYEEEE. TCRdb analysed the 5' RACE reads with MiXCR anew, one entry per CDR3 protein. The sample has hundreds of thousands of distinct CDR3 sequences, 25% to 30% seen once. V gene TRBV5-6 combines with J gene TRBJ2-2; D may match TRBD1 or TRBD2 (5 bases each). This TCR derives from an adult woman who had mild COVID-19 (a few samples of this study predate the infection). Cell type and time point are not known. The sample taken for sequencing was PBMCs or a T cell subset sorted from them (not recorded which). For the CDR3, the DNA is TGTGCCAGCAGCCCTCCGGGGCCTACCGGGGAGCTGTTTTTT. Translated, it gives CASSPPGPTGELFF.